This T cell receptor beta chain was obtained from a study of shared clonotypes between healthy human individuals. Study-wide points: The study found approximately 5% of naive CD4 clonotypes shared across a handful of donors.

Here immunoSEQ multiplex PCR was the method, and the copy in TCRdb shows in-frame clones only, minus some. The sample includes about 2.3 million clones, roughly 92% of them seen just once. A word on this clone: The target antigen is unknown.

The source material was naive CD4+ T cells from PBMCs. As to subset: CD45RA+ positively selected. This receptor was taken from a man younger than 35 in good health. Some clones in this sample may be carry-over from other donors' samples.

The CDR3 sequence is CASSFTGTIAKNIQYF. In DNA form, the CDR3 reads TGCGCCAGCAGCTTTACTGGAACCATAGCCAAAAACATTCAGTACTTC. The V and J genes are TRBV5-1 and TRBJ2-4, with no clear D. The length of the CDR3 is 16 residues. CDR1 is SGHRS, CDR2 YFSETQ, per germline. The V gene lost 2 bases and the J gene lost 0 bases, with 12 bases spanning the gap.